This T cell receptor beta chain was sequenced during a study of beta chain features in type 1 diabetes. Whole-study context: There was similarity between patients and healthy donors in age, gender and cell yields.

General study findings and limits: Shorter templates might be favored by PCR, and equally so in patients and in controls.

The single heparinised draw taken from each donor contained 90 to 150 mL of blood on average. Every isolated RNA sample was fully reverse transcribed, so sequencing captured expressed TCRB transcripts. The repertoire was sequenced with immunoSEQ multiplex PCR; TCRdb's copy has only in-frame clones and lacks some. The sample shows about 320,000 clones, around 15% of them seen only once. The CDR3 runs to 14 residues. Trimming pared 4 bases from V and 2 bases from J, leaving 8 bases between. Looked up from germline, CDR1 is SNHLY and CDR2 is FYNNEI. Points on this clone: Its specificity is not known.

Sample: central memory CD4+ T cells from blood. The sequence came from a man between 25 and 39 years old in good health. This chain links TRBV2 with TRBJ2-2, with D hard to call. The DNA for the CDR3 is TGTGCCAGCAGTGGGCAGCTCAACACCGGGGAGCTGTTTTTT. Residues: CASSGQLNTGELFF.